The sequence of this T cell receptor beta chain was determined in a study of blood T cell repertoires in COVID-19. Study background: Sample material is recorded as cDNA or gDNA derived from T cells, B-cell-depleted T cells, or PBMCs.

From germline, CDR1 is LNHDA and CDR2 SQIVND (reference sequence). The CDR3 is made up of 16 amino acids. J gave up 0 bases and V 5 bases, and 3 bases lay outside the gene matches. The table came from immunoSEQ multiplex PCR; TCRdb's copy has only in-frame clones and leaves some out. The table records approximately 140,000 clones, roughly 80% of them present only once. This receptor was taken from a man between 65 and 80 years old with acute or convalescent COVID-19. V is TRBV19 and J is TRBJ2-6; 8 bases align to TRBD1. The sample comprised peripheral blood. In DNA, the CDR3 is TGTGCCAGTAGTGTAACAGGGGGCTCTGGGGCCAACGTCCTGACTTTC. Translating gives CASSVTGGSGANVLTF.